The 26 T cell receptor beta chains given below trace back to one sample, sequenced in a study of T cell responses to AZD1222 COVID-19 vaccine. TCRdb's copy holds only in-frame clones and misses some; the assay was immunoSEQ multiplex PCR. This sample yields 110,000 or so clones, of which approximately 91% are seen a single time; less than 9.5% belongs to the top ten. The input for sequencing was peripheral blood, taken on day 0 of AZD1222 vaccination. The receptors come from an adult in good health.

This clone was counted a single time. The rearrangement joins TRBV20-1 to TRBJ1-3; D is unclear. The germline V and J ends were trimmed by 3 bases and 8 bases, with 8 bases remaining between them. The germline gives CDR1 DFQATT, CDR2 SNEGSKA (reference sequence). The CDR3 length is 11 residues. CDR3 sequence (DNA): TGCAGTGCTAGTAACGGGCACACCATATATTTT. It codes for CSASNGHTIYF.

The chain links TRBV6-5 to TRBJ1-2, with unresolved D. CDR1 MNHEY and CDR2 SVGAGI come from the germline V gene. Trimming removed 5 bases from V and 4 bases from J, with 11 bases in between. The CDR3 extends over 13 amino acids. The CDR3 DNA reads TGTGCCAGCAGTAGAGAAAACATCTATGGCTACACCTTC. Translated: CASSRENIYGYTF.

This rearrangement joins TRBV29-1 to TRBJ2-1; D is uncertain. The germline CDR1 and CDR2 sequences are SQVTM and ANQGSEA. The CDR3 totals 14 residues. The V end was cut by 3 bases, the J end by 2 bases, with 11 bases between. DNA for the CDR3: TGCAGCGTTGATCGCGCGGTGACCTACAATGAGCAGTTCTTC. Protein product: CSVDRAVTYNEQFF.

This rearrangement joins TRBV6-5 to TRBJ1-5; D might be TRBD1 (5 bases). V was clipped by 5 bases and J by 4 bases, with 9 bases between them. This CDR3 is built from 13 residues. CDR1 MNHEY and CDR2 SVGAGI come from the germline V gene. The CDR3 here is CASSTQGNQPQHF. The DNA for the CDR3 is TGTGCCAGCAGTACTCAGGGAAATCAGCCCCAGCATTTT.

This clone is a singleton in its sample. J is TRBJ2-5 and V is TRBV2, with D unresolved. This CDR3 comprises 13 residues. Trimming shortened V by 3 bases and J by 2 bases, and 7 bases separated the two germline ends. Germline CDR1 and CDR2: SNHLY and FYNNEI. The CDR3 reads CASSDGLQETQYF. The DNA of the CDR3 is TGTGCCAGCAGTGATGGGTTACAAGAGACCCAGTACTTC.

This CDR3 reads CASTPGRGVQPQHF. In nucleotides, the CDR3 is TGTGCCAGTACTCCAGGGAGGGGAGTCCAGCCCCAGCATTTT. The chain is built from TRBV19 and TRBJ1-5, with TRBD1 as a possible D gene (5 bases). Germline V CDR1 and CDR2: LNHDA, SQIVND (reference sequence). V lost 7 bases and J lost 7, with 17 bases in between. This CDR3 contains 14 residues.

The chain uses TRBV5-1 and TRBJ1-4; D possibly corresponds to TRBD1 (5 bases). V was pared by 2 bases and J by 4 bases, with 6 bases between. The germline V gene has CDR1 SGHRS and CDR2 YFSETQ. This CDR3 has 13 residues. As DNA, the CDR3 is TGCGCCAGCAGCTTCGACAGTAATGAAAAACTGTTTTTT. The encoded protein is CASSFDSNEKLFF. The full variable domain, with the rest looked up from reference TRBV5-1 and TRBJ1-4, is KAGVTQTPRYLIKTRGQQVTLSCSPISGHRSVSWYQQTPGQGLQFLFEYFSETQRNKGNFPGRFSGRQFSNSRSEMNVSTLELGDSALYLCASSFDSNEKLFFGSGTQLSVL.

V is TRBV18 and J is TRBJ2-7; tentative D call: TRBD1 (6 bases). V lost 2 bases and J lost 3, with 8 bases in between. CDR3 length equals 13 residues. CDR1 and CDR2 (germline): KGHSH, LQKENI. This chain's CDR3 is CASSPGQIYEQYF. For the CDR3, the DNA is TGTGCCAGCTCACCAGGACAGATCTACGAGCAGTACTTC. Combining the CDR3 with reference TRBV18 and TRBJ2-7 gives the whole variable domain NAGVMQNPRHLVRRRGQEARLRCSPMKGHSHVYWYRQLPEEGLKFMVYLQKENIIDESGMPKERFSAEFPKEGPSILRIQQVVRGDSAAYFCASSPGQIYEQYFGPGTRLTVT.

The gene calls are TRBV30 and TRBJ1-2, with D unresolved. V was trimmed by 5 bases and J by 5 bases, leaving 6 bases between them. Germline CDR1 and CDR2: GTSNPN and SVGIG (reference sequence). The CDR3 runs 10 residues. The CDR3 region is CAWGLYGYTF. CDR3 bases: TGTGCCTGGGGGCTATATGGCTACACCTTC.

V gene TRBV12-3 or TRBV12-4 combines with J gene TRBJ2-7, with D possibly TRBD1 on 6 matching bases. CDR3 length: 13 residues. V lost 3 bases and J lost 7, with 13 bases in between. Written as DNA, the CDR3 is TGTGCCAGCAGTTTGGGGACACTCTGGGAGCAGTACTTC. It is translated as CASSLGTLWEQYF.

V gene TRBV6-6 combines with J gene TRBJ1-6, with TRBD1 matching over 7 bases. The V gene end was trimmed by 6 bases and the J gene end by 5 bases; junction bases not matched to a gene: 7. The CDR3 covers 15 residues. Looked up from germline, CDR1 is MNHNY and CDR2 is SVGAGI (reference sequence). The CDR3 region is CASSRQGAHNSPLHF. CDR3 sequence (DNA): TGTGCCAGCAGCAGACAGGGCGCACATAATTCACCCCTCCACTTT.

The chain has TRBV7-2 and TRBJ1-2; D remains unclear. Between the trimmed V and J ends, which lost 5 bases and 8 bases, there was a span of 21 bases. Germline loops: CDR1 SGHTA, CDR2 FQGNSA. The CDR3 is 15 residues long. The CDR3 nucleotides read TGTGCCAGCAGCCCGGCTGGACGACAAGCGGGAGGCTACACCTTC. This sequence encodes CASSPAGRQAGGYTF. Together with reference TRBV7-2 and TRBJ1-2, the CDR3 gives the full variable domain: GAGVSQSPSNKVTEKGKDVELRCDPISGHTALYWYRQSLGQGLEFLIYFQGNSAPDKSGLPSDRFSAERTGGSVSTLTIQRTQQEDSAVYLCASSPAGRQAGGYTFGSGTRLTVV.

The chain is built from TRBV3-1 (or the pseudogene TRBV3-2) and TRBJ2-7, with D uncertain. V was trimmed by 1 base and J by 6 bases, leaving 10 bases between them. The length of the CDR3 is 13 residues. CDR1 LGHDT and CDR2 YNNKEL come from the germline V gene (reference sequence). The CDR3 reads CASSQVGSAEQYF. The CDR3 bases are TGTGCCAGCAGCCAAGTGGGATCCGCCGAGCAGTACTTC.

V gene TRBV30 combines with J gene TRBJ1-5; D perhaps matches TRBD1 (5 bases). CDR1 GTSNPN and CDR2 SVGIG come from the germline V gene (reference sequence). V gave up 0 bases and J gave up 13 bases, with 16 bases separating them. This CDR3 comprises 13 residues. In nucleotides, the CDR3 is TGTGCCTGGAGTGTTCGGGGGGGGAGGGCGCAGCATTTT. It specifies CAWSVRGGRAQHF.

CDR3 loop: CASSRDRDGYGYTF. The CDR3 DNA is TGTGCCAGCAGTCGAGACAGGGACGGCTATGGCTACACCTTC. This sequence joins TRBV3-1 (or the pseudogene TRBV3-2) and TRBJ1-2; TRBD1 matches at 7 bases. There are 14 residues in the CDR3. The V segment lost 6 bases and the J segment 4 bases; nucleotides outside the gene matches: 8. CDR1 and CDR2 (germline): LGHDT, YNNKEL (reference sequence).

The rearrangement uses TRBV2 and TRBJ2-7, with a tentative D call TRBD1 (5 bases). This CDR3 comprises 15 residues. V was pared by 4 bases and J by 3 bases, with 16 bases between. CDR1 and CDR2 from the germline V gene are SNHLY and FYNNEI. This CDR3 reads CASSVDRPRSYEQYF. In DNA, the CDR3 is TGTGCCAGCAGTGTTGACAGACCTAGAAGCTACGAGCAGTACTTC.

This sequence joins TRBV5-1 and TRBJ2-1, with 12 bases aligning to TRBD1. Trimming cost V 3 bases and J 8 bases; bases outside gene matches: 3. Per germline, CDR1 SGHRS and CDR2 YFSETQ. This CDR3 has 14 residues. The CDR3 bases are TGCGCCAGCAGCTACGGGACAGGGGGCTATGAGCAGTTCTTC. As protein: CASSYGTGGYEQFF.

This chain connects TRBV6-5 to TRBJ2-1; no reliable D call. In germline, CDR1 is MNHEY, CDR2 SVGAGI. V lost 8 bases to trimming and J lost 0 bases, with 14 bases between them. The length of the CDR3 is 15 residues. The CDR3 region has the DNA TGTGCCAGCTGCTTGGTGGAAAGCTCCTACAATGAGCAGTTCTTC. This sequence encodes CASCLVESSYNEQFF.

In DNA form, the CDR3 reads TGCGCCAGCAGTTTGATGGGGGAGGGGGAAGCTTTCTTT. It specifies CASSLMGEGEAFF. The V and J genes are TRBV5-1 and TRBJ1-1, with D possibly being TRBD1 (5 bases). V was cut by 5 bases and J by 8 bases, with 16 bases left in between. The V gene's germline CDR1 is SGHRS and CDR2 YFSETQ. The CDR3 loop spans 13 amino acids.

This rearrangement joins TRBV18 to TRBJ2-1; 9 nucleotides match TRBD2. Germline CDR1 reads KGHSH; CDR2 reads LQKENI. This CDR3 contains 14 residues. Germline trimming cut 3 bases from V and 6 bases from J; bases unmatched to any gene: 3. CDR3 nucleotides: TGTGCCAGCTCACCGGGACTAGCACTCAATGAGCAGTTCTTC. It codes for CASSPGLALNEQFF.

The chain carries TRBV12-3 or TRBV12-4 and TRBJ2-5; D perhaps matches TRBD2 (5 bases). This CDR3 has 12 residues. Trimming took 6 bases from V and 5 from J, leaving 10 bases between them. The DNA of the CDR3 is TGTGCCAGCAGACTAGTCGCGGAGACCCAGTACTTC. Translated, it gives CASRLVAETQYF.

CDR3 residues: CASSPRKGTWEKLFF. The CDR3 coding sequence is TGTGCCAGCAGTCCTAGGAAGGGGACTTGGGAAAAACTGTTTTTT. V gene TRBV7-2 combines with J gene TRBJ1-4; possibly TRBD1 for D (5 bases). Trimming shortened V by 6 bases and J by 8 bases, and 19 bases separated the two germline ends. Germline CDR1 SGHTA, CDR2 FQGNSA. The CDR3 length is 15 residues.

V is TRBV11-2 and J is TRBJ2-7, with 8 bases aligning to TRBD2. Germline CDR1 is SGHAT and CDR2 is FQNNGV. V trimming: 2 bases; J trimming: 5 bases; junction bases outside the gene matches: 8. The CDR3 spans 15 residues. The CDR3 sequence is CASSLWKGLGDEQYF. CDR3 DNA sequence: TGTGCCAGCAGCTTATGGAAGGGACTAGGCGACGAGCAGTACTTC. The full variable domain, completed using reference TRBV11-2 and TRBJ2-7, is EAGVAQSPRYKIIEKRQSVAFWCNPISGHATLYWYQQILGQGPKLLIQFQNNGVVDDSQLPKDRFSAERLKGVDSTLKIQPAKLEDSAVYLCASSLWKGLGDEQYFGPGTRLTVT.

This clone was picked up one time. The J gene is TRBJ2-2, the V gene TRBV9; 12 bases align to TRBD2. Germline assignment: CDR1 SGDLS and CDR2 YYNGEE. The CDR3 is made up of 18 amino acids. The trim removed 4 bases at V and 3 bases at J, leaving 10 bases unmatched. CDR3 residues: CASSRGGLAGIDTGELFF. The CDR3 DNA is TGTGCCAGCAGCAGGGGAGGACTAGCGGGAATAGACACCGGGGAGCTGTTTTTT.

This rearrangement joins TRBV6-7 to TRBJ2-7; 11 bases fit TRBD2. TRBV6-7 is classed as an ORF, of uncertain function. This CDR3 is 18 amino acids long. V trimming: 7 bases; J trimming: 0 bases; junction bases outside the gene matches: 14. The CDR3 bases are TGTGCCAGCAAACGGGGACTAGCGGAAACTTTACCCTCCTACGAGCAGTACTTC. Encoded protein: CASKRGLAETLPSYEQYF.

The V gene is TRBV6-4, the J gene TRBJ1-1; D gene unclear. The CDR3 is 13 amino acids. The V and J ends lost 4 bases and 1 base respectively, with 7 bases between them. Germline CDR1 is MRHNA and CDR2 is SNTAGT. The CDR3 DNA reads as TGTGCCAGCAGTGCACTCAGGAACACTGAAGCTTTCTTT. Its translation: CASSALRNTEAFF.